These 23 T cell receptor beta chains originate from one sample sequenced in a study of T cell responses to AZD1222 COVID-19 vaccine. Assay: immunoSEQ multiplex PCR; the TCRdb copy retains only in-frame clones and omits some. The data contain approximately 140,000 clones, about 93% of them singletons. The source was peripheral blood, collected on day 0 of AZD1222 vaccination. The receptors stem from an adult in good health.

CDR3 loop: CASSLRSGRPKRTDTQYF. The CDR3 region has the DNA TGTGCCAGCAGCTTAAGAAGCGGGAGACCAAAGAGGACAGATACGCAGTATTTT. This sequence joins TRBV7-9 and TRBJ2-3, with TRBD2 matching 8 bases. CDR1 SEHNR and CDR2 FQNEAQ come from the germline V gene (reference sequence). The J segment lost 3 bases and the V segment lost 2 bases, leaving 13 bases of the junction unmatched. The CDR3 loop spans 18 amino acids.

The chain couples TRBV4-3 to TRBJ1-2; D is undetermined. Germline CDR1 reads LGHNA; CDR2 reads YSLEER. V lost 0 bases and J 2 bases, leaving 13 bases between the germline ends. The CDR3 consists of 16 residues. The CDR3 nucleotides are TGCGCCAGCAGCCAAGATCTAACAGCGGGCAACTATGGCTACACCTTC. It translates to CASSQDLTAGNYGYTF.

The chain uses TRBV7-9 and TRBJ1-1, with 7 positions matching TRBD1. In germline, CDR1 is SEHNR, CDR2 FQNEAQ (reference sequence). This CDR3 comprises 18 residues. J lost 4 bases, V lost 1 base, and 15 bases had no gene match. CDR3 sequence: CASSLGLGGQRTGTEAFF. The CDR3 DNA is TGTGCCAGCAGCTTAGGTCTGGGGGGCCAAAGGACAGGCACTGAAGCTTTCTTT.

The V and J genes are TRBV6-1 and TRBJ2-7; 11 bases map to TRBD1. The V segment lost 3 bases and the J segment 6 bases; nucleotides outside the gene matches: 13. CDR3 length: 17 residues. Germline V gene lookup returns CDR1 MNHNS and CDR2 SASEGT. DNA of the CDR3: TGTGCCAGCAGTGAGATTTGGGACAGGGGGATTTCGGTCGAGCAGTACGTC. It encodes CASSEIWDRGISVEQYV.

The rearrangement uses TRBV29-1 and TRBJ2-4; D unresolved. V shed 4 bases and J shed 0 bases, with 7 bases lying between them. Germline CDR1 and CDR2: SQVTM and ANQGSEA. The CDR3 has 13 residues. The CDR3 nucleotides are TGCAGCGTTGTTATACTAGCCAAAAACATTCAGTACTTC. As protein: CSVVILAKNIQYF.

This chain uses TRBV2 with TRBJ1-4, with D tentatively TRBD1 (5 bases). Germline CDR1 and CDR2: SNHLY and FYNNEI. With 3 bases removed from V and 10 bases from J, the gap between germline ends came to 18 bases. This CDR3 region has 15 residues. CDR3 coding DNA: TGTGCCAGCAGTGAGCAGGGACCTCCGGAAGGAAAACTGTTTTTT. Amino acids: CASSEQGPPEGKLFF.

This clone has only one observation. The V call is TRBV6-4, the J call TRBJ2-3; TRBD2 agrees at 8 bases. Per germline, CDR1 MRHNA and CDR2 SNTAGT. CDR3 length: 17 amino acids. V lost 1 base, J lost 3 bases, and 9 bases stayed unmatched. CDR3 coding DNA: TGTGCCAGCAGTGACTTGGGACTAGGAGGGGAAACAGATACGCAGTATTTT. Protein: CASSDLGLGGETDTQYF.

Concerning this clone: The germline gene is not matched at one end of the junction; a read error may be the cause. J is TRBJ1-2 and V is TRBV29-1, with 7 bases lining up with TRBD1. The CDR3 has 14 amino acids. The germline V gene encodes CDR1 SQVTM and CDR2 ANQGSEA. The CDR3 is CSVEGTDRVQNSGF. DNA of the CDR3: TGCAGCGTAGAAGGAACAGACAGGGTACAAAATAGCGGCTTC.

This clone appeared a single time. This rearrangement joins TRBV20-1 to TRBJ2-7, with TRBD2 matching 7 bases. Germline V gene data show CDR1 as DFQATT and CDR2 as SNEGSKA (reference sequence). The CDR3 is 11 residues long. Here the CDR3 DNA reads TGCAGTGCTAGTGTGTTGGCGGGAGCTCTAGTC. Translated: CSASVLAGALV.

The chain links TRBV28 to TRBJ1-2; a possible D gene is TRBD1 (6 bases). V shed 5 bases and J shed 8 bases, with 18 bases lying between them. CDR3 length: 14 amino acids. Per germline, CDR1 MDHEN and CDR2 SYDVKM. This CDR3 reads CASSITTGLSGYTF. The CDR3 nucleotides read TGTGCCAGCAGTATCACCACAGGGTTGAGCGGCTACACCTTC.

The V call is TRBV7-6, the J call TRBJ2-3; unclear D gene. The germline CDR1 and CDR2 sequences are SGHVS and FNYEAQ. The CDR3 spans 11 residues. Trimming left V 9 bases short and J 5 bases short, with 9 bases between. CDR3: CASNQEDTQYF. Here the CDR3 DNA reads TGTGCCAGTAACCAGGAAGATACGCAGTATTTT.

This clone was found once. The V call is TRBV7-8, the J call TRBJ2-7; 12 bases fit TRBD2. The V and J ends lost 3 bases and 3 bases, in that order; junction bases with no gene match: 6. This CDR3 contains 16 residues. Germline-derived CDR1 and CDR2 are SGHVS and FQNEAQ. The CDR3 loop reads CASSFTSGGSLYEQYV. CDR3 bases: TGTGCCAGCAGCTTTACTAGCGGGGGGTCCCTCTACGAGCAGTACGTC.

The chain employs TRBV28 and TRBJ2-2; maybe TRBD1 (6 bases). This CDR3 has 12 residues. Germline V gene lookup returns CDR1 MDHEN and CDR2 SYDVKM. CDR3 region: CGTGKTTGELFF. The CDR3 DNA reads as TGTGGCACAGGGAAGACGACCGGGGAGCTGTTTTTT.

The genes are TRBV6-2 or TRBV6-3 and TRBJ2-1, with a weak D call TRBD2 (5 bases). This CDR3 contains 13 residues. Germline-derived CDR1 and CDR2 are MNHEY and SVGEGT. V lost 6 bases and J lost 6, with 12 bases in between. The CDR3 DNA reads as TGTGCCAGCAGCCCCGGACTTCCCAATGAGCAGTTCTTC. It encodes CASSPGLPNEQFF.

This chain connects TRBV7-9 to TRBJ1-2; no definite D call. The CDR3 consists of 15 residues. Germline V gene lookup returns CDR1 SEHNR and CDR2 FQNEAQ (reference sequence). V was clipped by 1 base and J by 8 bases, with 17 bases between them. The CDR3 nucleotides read TGTGCCAGCAGCTTAGGTCTGGAGGGCGTGGGCGGCTACACCTTC. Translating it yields CASSLGLEGVGGYTF.

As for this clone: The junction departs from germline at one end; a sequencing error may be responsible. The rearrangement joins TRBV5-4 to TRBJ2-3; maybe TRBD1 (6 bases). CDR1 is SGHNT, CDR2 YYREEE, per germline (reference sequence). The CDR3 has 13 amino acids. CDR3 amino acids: CASNLQGKDTQYF. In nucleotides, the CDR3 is TGTGCCAGCAACTTGCAGGGGAAAGATACGCAGTATTTT.

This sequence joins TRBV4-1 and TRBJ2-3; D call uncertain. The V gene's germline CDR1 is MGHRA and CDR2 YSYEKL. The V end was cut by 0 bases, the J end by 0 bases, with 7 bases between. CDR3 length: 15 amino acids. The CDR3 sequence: CASSQETPSTDTQYF. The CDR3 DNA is TGCGCCAGCAGCCAAGAAACCCCCAGCACAGATACGCAGTATTTT.

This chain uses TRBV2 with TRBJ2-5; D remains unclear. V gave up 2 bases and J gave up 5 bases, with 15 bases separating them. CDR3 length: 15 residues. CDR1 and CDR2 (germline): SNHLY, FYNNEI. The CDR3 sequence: CASSEQAVRQETQYF. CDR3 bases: TGTGCCAGCAGTGAACAGGCAGTTAGGCAGGAGACCCAGTACTTC.

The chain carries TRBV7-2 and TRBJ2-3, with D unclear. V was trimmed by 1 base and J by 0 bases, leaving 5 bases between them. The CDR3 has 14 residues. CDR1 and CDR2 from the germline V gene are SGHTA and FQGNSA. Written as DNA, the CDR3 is TGTGCCAGCAGCTTAGGAGTAAGCACAGATACGCAGTATTTT. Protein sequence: CASSLGVSTDTQYF.

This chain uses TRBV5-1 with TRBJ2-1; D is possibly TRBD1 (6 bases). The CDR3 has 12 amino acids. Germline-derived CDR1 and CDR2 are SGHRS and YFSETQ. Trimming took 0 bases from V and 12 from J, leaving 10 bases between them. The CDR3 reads CASSLDRDGQFF. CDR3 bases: TGCGCCAGCAGCTTGGACAGGGATGGGCAGTTCTTC.

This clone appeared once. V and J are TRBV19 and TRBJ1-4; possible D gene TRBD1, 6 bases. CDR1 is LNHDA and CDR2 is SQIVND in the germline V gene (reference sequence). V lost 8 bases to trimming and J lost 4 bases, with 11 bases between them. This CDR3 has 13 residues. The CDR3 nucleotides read TGTGCCAGTTGGGGGCAGGTTAATGAAAAACTGTTTTTT. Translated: CASWGQVNEKLFF.

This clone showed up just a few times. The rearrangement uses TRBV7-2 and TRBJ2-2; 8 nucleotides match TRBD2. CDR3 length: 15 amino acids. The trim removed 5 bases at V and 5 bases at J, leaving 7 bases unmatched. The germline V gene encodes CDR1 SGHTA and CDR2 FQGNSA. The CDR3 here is CASSRRSGRTGELFF. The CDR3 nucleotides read TGTGCCAGCAGCAGACGGAGCGGGAGAACCGGGGAGCTGTTTTTT.

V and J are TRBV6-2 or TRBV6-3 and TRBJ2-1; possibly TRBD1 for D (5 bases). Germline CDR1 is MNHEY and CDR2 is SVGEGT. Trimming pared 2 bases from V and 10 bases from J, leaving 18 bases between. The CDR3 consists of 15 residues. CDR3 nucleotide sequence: TGTGCCAGCAGTTACCTCATGGGGCTCTCGCGGGAGCAGTTCTTC. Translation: CASSYLMGLSREQFF.